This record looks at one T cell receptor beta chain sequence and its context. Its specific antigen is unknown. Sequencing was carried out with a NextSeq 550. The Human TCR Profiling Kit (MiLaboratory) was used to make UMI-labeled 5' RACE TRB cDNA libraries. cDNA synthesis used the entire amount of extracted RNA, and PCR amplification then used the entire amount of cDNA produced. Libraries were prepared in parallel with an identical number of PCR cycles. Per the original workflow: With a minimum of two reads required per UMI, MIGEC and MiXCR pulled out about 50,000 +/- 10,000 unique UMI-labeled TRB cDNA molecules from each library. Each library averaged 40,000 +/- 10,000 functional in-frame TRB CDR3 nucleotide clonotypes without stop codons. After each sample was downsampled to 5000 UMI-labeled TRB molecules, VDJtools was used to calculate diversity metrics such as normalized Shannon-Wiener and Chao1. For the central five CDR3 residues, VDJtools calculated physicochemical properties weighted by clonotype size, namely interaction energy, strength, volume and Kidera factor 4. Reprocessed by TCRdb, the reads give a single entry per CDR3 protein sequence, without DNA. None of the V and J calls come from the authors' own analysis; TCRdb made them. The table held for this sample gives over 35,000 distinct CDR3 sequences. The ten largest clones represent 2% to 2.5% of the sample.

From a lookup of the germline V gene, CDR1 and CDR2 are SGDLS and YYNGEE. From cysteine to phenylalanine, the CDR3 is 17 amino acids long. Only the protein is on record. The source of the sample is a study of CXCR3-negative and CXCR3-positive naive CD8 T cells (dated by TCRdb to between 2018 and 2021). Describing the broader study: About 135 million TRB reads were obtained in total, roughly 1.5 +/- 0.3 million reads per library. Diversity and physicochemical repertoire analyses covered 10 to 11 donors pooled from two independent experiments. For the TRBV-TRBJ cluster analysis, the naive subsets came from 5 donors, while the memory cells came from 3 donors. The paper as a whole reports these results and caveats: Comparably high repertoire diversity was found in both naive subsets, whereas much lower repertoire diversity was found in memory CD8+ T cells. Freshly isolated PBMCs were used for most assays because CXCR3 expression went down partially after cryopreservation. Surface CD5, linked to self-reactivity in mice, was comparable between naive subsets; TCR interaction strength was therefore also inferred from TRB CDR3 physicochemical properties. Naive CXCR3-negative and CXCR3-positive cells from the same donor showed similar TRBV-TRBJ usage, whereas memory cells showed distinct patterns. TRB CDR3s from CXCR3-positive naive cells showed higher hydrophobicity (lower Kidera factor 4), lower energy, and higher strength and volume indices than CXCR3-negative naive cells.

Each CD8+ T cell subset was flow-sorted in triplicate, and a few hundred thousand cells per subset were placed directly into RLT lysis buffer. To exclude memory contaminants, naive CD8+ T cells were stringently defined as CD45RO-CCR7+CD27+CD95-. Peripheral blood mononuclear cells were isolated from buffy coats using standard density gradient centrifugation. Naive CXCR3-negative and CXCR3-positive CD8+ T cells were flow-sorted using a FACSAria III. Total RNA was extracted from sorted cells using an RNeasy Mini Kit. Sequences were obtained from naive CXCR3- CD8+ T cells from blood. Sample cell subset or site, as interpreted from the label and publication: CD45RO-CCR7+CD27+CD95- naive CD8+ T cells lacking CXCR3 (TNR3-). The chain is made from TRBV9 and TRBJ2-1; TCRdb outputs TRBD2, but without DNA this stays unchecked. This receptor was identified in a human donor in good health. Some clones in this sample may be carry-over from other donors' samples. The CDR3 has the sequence CASTDGERDWSYNEQFF.